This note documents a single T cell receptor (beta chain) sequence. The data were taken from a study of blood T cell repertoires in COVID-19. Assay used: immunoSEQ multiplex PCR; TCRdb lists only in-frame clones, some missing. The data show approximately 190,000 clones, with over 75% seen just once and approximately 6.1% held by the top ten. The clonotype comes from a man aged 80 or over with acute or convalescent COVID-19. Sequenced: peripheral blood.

The CDR3 region is CASSLDRGVDEQYV. The CDR3 bases are TGTGCCAGCAGCTTAGACAGGGGTGTGGACGAGCAGTACGTC. V is TRBV7-2 and J is TRBJ2-7; TRBD1 matches 7 bases. V lost 1 base and J lost 5; bases outside the gene matches: 5. The germline CDR1 and CDR2 sequences are SGHTA and FQGNSA. This CDR3 is 14 amino acids long.